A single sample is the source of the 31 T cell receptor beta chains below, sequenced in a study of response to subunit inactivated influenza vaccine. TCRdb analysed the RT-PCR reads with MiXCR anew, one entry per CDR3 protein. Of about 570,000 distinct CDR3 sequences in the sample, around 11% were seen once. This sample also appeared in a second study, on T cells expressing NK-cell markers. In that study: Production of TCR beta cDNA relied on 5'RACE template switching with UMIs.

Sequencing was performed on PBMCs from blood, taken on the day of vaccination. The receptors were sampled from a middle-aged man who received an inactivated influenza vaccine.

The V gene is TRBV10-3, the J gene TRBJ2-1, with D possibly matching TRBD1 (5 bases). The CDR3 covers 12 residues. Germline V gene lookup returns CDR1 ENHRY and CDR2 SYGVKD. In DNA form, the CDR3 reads TGTTCCACTACGACAGTCTACAATGAGCAGTTCTTC. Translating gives CSTTTVYNEQFF.

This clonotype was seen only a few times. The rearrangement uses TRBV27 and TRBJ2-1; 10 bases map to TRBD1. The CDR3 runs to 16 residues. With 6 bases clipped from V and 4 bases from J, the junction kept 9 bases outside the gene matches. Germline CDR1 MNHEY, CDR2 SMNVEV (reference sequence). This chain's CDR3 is CASSTRTGGTYNEQFF. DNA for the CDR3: TGTGCCAGCAGCACTAGGACAGGGGGGACATACAATGAGCAGTTCTTC.

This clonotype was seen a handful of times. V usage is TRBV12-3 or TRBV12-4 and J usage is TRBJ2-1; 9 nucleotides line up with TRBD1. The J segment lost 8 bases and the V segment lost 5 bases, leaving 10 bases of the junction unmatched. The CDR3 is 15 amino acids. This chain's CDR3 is CASSLSGTGLDEQFF. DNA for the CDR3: TGTGCCAGCAGTCTAAGTGGGACAGGGCTCGATGAGCAGTTCTTC.

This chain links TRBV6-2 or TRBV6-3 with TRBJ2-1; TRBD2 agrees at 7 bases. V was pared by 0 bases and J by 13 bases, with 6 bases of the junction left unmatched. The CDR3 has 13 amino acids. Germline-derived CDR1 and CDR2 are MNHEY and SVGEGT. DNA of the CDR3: TGTGCCAGCAGTTACTCGACTAGCAGGCTCCAGTTCTTC. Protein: CASSYSTSRLQFF.

CDR3 amino acids: CAISERGGNTGELFF. The CDR3 DNA reads TGTGCCATCAGTGAAAGGGGAGGAAACACCGGGGAGCTGTTTTTT. The genes are TRBV10-3 and TRBJ2-2; the D gene is possibly TRBD2 (6 bases). This CDR3 is built from 15 residues. Germline CDR1 reads ENHRY; CDR2 reads SYGVKD. V was shortened by 3 bases and J by 2 bases, with 10 bases between the two germline ends.

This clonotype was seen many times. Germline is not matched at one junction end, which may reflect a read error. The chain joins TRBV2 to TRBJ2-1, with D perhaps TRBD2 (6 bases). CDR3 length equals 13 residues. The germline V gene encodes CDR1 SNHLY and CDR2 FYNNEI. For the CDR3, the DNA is TGTGCCAGCAGCGACCCGGGACTGTTTTTAGGGCTCTTC. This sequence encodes CASSDPGLFLGLF.

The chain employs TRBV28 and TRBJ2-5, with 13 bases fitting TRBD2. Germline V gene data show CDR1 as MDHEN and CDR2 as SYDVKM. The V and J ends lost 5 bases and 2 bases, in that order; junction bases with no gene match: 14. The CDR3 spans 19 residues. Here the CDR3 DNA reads TGTGCCAGCAGTACCCTCGCGGACTGGACTAGCGGGGGACAAGAGACCCAGTACTTC. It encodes CASSTLADWTSGGQETQYF.

CDR3 bases: TGTGCCATCAGTCCTTCGGGGCGGGGGAATGACAATGAGCAGTTCTTC. Translating gives CAISPSGRGNDNEQFF. V is TRBV10-3 and J is TRBJ2-1; 7 bases agree with TRBD2. The CDR3 sequence is 16 residues long. V lost 5 bases and J lost 5; bases outside the gene matches: 12. CDR1 and CDR2 (germline): ENHRY, SYGVKD.

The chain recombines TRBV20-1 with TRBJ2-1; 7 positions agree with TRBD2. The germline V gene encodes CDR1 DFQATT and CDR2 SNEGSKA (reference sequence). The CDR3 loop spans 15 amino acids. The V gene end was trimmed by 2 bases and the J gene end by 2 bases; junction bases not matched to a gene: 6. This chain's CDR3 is CSARNRDYAYNEQFF. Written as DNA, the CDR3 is TGCAGTGCTAGAAACCGGGACTACGCCTACAATGAGCAGTTCTTC.

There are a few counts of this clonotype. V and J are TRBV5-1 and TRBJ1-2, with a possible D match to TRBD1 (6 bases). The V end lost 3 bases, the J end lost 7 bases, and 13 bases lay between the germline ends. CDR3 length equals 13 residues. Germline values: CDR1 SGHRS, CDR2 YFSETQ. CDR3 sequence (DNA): TGCGCCAGCAGCTCGGACAGTATCGGTGGCTACACCTTC. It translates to CASSSDSIGGYTF.

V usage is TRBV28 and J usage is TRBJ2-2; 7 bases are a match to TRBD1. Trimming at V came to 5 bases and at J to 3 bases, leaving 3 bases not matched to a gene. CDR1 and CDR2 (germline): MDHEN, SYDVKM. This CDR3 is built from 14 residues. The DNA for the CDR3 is TGTGCCAGCAGTCTAGGGACAGACACCGGGGAGCTGTTTTTT. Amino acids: CASSLGTDTGELFF.

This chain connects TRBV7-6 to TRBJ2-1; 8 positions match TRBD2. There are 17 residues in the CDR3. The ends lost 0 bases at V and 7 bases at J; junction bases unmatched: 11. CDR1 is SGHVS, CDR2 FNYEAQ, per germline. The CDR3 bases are TGTGCCAGCAGCTTAGCAGTTAGCGGGGCCCACTTGAATGAGCAGTTCTTC. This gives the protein CASSLAVSGAHLNEQFF.

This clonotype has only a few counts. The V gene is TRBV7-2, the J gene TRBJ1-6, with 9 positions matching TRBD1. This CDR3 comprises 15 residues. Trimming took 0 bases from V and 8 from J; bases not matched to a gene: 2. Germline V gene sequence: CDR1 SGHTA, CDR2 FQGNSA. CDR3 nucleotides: TGTGCCAGCAGCTTAGCCGGGACAGGGTATTCACCCCTCCACTTT. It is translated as CASSLAGTGYSPLHF.

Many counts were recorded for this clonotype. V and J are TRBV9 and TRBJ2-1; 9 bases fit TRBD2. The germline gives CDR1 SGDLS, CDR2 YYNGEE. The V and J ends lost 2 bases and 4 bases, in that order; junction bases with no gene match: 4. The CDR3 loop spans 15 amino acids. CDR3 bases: TGTGCCAGCAGCGTGACTAGCGGAGTATACAATGAGCAGTTCTTC. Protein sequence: CASSVTSGVYNEQFF.

The CDR3 reads CASSLRRAPTYEQYF. CDR3 bases: TGTGCCAGCAGTTTACGGCGGGCCCCTACCTACGAGCAGTACTTC. The rearrangement links TRBV28 to TRBJ2-7, with D perhaps TRBD2 (5 bases). With 2 bases removed from V and 2 bases from J, the gap between germline ends came to 13 bases. This CDR3 has 15 amino acids. CDR1 and CDR2 (germline): MDHEN, SYDVKM. Looking up the rest from reference TRBV28 and TRBJ2-7 gives the full variable domain: DVKVTQSSRYLVKRTGEKVFLECVQDMDHENMFWYRQDPGLGLRLIYFSYDVKMKEKGDIPEGYSVSREKKERFSLILESASTNQTSMYLCASSLRRAPTYEQYFGPGTRLTVT.

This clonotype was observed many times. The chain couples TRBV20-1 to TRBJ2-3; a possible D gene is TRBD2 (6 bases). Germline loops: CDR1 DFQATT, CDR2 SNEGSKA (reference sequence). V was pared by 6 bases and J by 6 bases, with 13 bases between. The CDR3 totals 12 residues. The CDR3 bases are TGCAGTGCCCCCCGGGAGTCGGATACGCAGTATTTT. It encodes CSAPRESDTQYF.

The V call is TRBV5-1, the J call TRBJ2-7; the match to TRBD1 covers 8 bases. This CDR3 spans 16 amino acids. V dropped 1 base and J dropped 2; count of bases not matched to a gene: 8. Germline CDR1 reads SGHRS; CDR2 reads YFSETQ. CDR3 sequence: CASSLQSAGGTYEQYF. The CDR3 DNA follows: TGCGCCAGCAGCTTGCAGTCCGCAGGGGGCACCTACGAGCAGTACTTC.

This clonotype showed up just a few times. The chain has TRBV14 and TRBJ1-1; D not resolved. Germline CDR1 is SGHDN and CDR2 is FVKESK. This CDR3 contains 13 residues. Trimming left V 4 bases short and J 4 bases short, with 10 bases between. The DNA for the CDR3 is TGTGCCAGCAGCCGAGTGCCGGGCACTGAAGCTTTCTTT. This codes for CASSRVPGTEAFF.

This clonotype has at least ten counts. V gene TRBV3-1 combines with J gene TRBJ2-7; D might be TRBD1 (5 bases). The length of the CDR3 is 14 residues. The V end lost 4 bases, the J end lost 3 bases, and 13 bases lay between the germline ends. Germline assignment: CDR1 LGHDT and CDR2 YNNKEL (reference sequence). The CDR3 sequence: CASSLADTVYEQYF. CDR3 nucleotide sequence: TGTGCCAGCAGCCTTGCGGACACAGTCTACGAGCAGTACTTC.

The CDR3 reads CLPPATRGNEQFF. Written as DNA, the CDR3 is TGTCTCCCGCCGGCTACTCGGGGGAATGAGCAGTTCTTC. V usage is TRBV21-1 and J usage is TRBJ2-1; the table's D gene call, TRBD2, was not cross checked with the DNA. TRBV21-1 is reported as a pseudogene. This CDR3 spans 13 amino acids.

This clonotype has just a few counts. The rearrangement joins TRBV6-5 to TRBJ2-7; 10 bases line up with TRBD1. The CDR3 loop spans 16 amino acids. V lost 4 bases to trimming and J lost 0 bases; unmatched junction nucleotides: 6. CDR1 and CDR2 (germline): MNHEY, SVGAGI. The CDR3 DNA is TGTGCCAGCAGTTTCGACGACAGGGGGCCCTCCTACGAGCAGTACTTC. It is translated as CASSFDDRGPSYEQYF.

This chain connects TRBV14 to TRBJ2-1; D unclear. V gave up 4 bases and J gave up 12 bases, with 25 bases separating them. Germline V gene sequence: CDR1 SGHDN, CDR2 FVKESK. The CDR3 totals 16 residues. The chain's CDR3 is CASSLKGGPGLSRQFF. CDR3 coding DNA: TGTGCCAGCAGCCTCAAAGGTGGGCCAGGTCTATCACGGCAGTTCTTC. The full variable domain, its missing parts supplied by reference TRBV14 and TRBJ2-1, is EAGVTQFPSHSVIEKGQTVTLRCDPISGHDNLYWYRRVMGKEIKFLLHFVKESKQDESGMPNNRFLAERTGGTYSTLKVQPAELEDSGVYFCASSLKGGPGLSRQFFGPGTRLTVL.

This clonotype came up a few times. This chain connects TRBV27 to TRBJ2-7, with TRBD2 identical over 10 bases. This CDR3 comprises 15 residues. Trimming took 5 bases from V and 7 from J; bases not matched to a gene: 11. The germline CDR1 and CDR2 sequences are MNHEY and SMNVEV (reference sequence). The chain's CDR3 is CASSEAGGGVLEQYF. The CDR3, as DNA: TGTGCCAGCAGTGAAGCGGGAGGGGGAGTTTTAGAGCAGTACTTC.

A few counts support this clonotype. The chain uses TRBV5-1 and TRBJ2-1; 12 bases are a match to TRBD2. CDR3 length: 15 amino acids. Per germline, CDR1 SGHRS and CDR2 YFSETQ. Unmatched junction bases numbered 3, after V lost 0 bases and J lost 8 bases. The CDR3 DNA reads TGCGCCAGCAGCTTGGTACTAGCGGGGGGCCATGAGCAGTTCTTC. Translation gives CASSLVLAGGHEQFF.

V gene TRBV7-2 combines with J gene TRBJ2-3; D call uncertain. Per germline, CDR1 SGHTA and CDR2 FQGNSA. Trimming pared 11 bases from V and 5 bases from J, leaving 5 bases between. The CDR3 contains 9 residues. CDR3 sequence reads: CAAGDTQYF. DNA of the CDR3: TGTGCCGCAGGAGATACGCAGTATTTT.

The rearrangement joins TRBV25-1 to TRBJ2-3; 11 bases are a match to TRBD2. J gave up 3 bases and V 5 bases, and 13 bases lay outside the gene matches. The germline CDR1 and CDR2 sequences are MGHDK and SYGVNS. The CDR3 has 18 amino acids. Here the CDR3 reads CASSKTLTTSGDTDTQYF. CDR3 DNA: TGTGCCAGCAGTAAGACCCTTACGACTAGCGGGGATACAGATACGCAGTATTTT.

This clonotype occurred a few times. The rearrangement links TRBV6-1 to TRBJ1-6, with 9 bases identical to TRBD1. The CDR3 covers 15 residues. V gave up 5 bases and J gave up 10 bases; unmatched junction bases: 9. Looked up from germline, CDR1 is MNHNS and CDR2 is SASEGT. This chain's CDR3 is CASSPPGTGNSPLHF. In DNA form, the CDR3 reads TGTGCCAGCAGTCCTCCCGGGACAGGGAACTCACCCCTCCACTTT.

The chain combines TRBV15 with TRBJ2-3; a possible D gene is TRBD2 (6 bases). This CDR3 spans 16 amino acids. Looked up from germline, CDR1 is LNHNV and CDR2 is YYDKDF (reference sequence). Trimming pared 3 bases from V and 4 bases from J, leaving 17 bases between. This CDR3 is CATSREGIGAADTQYF. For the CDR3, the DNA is TGTGCCACCAGCAGGGAGGGTATAGGGGCGGCAGATACGCAGTATTTT.

CDR3 amino acids: CASSLTSGGASSYEQYF. CDR3 DNA sequence: TGTGCCAGCAGCCTGACTAGCGGGGGAGCGAGCTCCTACGAGCAGTACTTC. The chain employs TRBV4-2 and TRBJ2-7, with 12 bases matching TRBD2. The CDR3 contains 17 residues. Germline V gives CDR1 LGHNA, CDR2 YNFKEQ. V lost 4 bases, J lost 0 bases, and 7 bases stayed unmatched.

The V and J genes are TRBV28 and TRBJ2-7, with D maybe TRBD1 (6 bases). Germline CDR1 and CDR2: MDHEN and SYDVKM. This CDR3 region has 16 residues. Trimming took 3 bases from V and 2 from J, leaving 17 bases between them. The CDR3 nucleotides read TGTGCCAGCAGTTTGTTCGGGACAAATCTTCCCTACGAGCAGTACTTC. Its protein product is CASSLFGTNLPYEQYF.

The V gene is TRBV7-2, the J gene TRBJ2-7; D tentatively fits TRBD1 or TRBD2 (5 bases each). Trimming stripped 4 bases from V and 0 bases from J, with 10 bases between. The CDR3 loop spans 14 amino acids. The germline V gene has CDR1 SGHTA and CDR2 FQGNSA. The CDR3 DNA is TGTGCCAGCAGCTCACAGGAGGTCTCCTACGAGCAGTACTTC. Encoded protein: CASSSQEVSYEQYF. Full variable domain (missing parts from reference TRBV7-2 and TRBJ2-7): GAGVSQSPSNKVTEKGKDVELRCDPISGHTALYWYRQSLGQGLEFLIYFQGNSAPDKSGLPSDRFSAERTGGSVSTLTIQRTQQEDSAVYLCASSSQEVSYEQYFGPGTRLTVT.